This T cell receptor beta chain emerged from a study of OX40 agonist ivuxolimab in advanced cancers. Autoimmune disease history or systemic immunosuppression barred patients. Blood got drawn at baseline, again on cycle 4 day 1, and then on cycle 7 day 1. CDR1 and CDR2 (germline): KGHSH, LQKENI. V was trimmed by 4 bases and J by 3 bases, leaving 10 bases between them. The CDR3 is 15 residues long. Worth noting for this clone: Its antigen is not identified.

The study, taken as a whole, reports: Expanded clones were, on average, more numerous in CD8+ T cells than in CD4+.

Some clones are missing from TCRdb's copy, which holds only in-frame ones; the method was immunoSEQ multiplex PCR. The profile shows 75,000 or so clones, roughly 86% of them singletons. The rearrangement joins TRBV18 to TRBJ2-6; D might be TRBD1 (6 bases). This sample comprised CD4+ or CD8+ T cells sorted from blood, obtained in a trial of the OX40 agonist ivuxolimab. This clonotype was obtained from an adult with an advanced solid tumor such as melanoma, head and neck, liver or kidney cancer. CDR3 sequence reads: CASSLRGVGANVLTF. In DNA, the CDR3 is TGTGCCAGCTCACTCAGGGGTGTTGGGGCCAACGTCCTGACTTTC.